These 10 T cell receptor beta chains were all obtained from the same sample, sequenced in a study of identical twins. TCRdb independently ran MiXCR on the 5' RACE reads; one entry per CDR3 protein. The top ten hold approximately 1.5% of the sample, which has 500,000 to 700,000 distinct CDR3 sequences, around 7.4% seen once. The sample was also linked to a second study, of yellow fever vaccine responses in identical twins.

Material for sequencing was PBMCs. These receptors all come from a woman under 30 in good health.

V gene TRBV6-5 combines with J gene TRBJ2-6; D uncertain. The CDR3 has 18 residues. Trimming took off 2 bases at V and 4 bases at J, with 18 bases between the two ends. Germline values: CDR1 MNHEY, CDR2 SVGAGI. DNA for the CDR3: TGTGCCAGCAGTTACACCCAGTCCACTGCCTGGGGGGCCAACGTCCTGACTTTC. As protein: CASSYTQSTAWGANVLTF.

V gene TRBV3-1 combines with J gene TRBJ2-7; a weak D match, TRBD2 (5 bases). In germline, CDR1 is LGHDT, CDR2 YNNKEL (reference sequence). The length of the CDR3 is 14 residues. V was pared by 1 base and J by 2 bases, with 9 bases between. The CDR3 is CASSQAPGTYEQYV. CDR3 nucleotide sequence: TGTGCCAGCAGCCAAGCTCCCGGGACCTACGAGCAGTACGTC.

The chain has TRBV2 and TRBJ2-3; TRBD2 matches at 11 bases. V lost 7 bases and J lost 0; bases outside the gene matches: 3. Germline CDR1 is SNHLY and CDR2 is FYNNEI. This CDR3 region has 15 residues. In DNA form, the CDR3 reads TGTGCCAGCACAAGGACTAGCGGGAGCACAGATACGCAGTATTTT. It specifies CASTRTSGSTDTQYF.

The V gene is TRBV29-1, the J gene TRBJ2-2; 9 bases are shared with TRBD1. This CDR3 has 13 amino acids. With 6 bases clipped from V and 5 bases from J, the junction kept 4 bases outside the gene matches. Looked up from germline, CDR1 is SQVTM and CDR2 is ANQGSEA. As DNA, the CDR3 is TGCAGCGTGGGACAGGGAGTAACCGGGGAGCTGTTTTTT. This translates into CSVGQGVTGELFF.

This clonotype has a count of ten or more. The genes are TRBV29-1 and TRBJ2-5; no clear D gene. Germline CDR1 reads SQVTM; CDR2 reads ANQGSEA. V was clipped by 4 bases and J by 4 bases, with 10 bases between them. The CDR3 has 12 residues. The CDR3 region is CSVGRYGETQYF. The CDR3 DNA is TGCAGCGTTGGACGGTACGGAGAGACCCAGTACTTC.

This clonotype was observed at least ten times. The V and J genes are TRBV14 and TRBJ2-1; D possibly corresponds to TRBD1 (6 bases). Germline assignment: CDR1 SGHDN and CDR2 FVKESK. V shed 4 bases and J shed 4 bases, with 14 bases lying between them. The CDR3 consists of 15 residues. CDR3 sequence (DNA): TGTGCCAGCAGCCCCGACCCACAGGGATACAATGAGCAGTTCTTC. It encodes CASSPDPQGYNEQFF.

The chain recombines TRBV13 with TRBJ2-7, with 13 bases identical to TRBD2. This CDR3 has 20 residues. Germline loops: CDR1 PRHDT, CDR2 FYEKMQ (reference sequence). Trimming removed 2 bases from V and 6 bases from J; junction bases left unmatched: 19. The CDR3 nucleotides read TGTGCCAGCAGCTTATGCCCCGCAACTAGCGGGAGGGCCCATTGCGGCGAGCAGTACTTC. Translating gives CASSLCPATSGRAHCGEQYF.

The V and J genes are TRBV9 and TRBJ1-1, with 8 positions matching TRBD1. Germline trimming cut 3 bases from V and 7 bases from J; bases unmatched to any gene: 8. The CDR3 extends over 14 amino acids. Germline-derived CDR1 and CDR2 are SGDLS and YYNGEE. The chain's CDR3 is CASSADRGPNEAFF. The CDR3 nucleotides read TGTGCCAGCAGCGCCGACAGGGGTCCGAATGAAGCTTTCTTT.

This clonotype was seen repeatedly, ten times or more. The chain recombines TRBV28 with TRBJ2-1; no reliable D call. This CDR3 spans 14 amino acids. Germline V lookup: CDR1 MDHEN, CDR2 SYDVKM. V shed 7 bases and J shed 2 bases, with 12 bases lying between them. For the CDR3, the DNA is TGTGCCAGCACCCTAGGTCGGCCCTACAATGAGCAGTTCTTC. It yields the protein CASTLGRPYNEQFF.

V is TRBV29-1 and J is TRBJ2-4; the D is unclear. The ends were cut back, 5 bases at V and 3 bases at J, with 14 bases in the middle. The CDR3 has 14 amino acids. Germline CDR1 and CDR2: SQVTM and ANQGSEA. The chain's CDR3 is CSVKVSVGKNIQYF. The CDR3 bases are TGCAGCGTTAAGGTTTCGGTTGGCAAAAACATTCAGTACTTC.